This T cell receptor (beta chain) was identified during a study of cytomegalovirus exposure and HLA in healthy donors. 60 Vbeta and 13 Jbeta primers were used in PCR. Only in-frame clones appear in the TCRdb table, and some are missing; sequencing was by immunoSEQ multiplex PCR. This repertoire shows roughly 130,000 clones, about 76% found once; its top ten account for over 5%. CDR1 is MNHEY and CDR2 is SMNVEV in the germline V gene (reference sequence). The V and J ends lost 7 bases and 5 bases respectively, with 17 bases between them. CDR3 size: 15 residues. The TCR comes from a man aged 40-49 years in good health and CMV-seropositive. The chain couples TRBV27 to TRBJ2-2; D might be TRBD2 (6 bases). Sequenced input: PBMCs. CDR3 loop: CASTLGGTRTGELFF. The CDR3 DNA reads as TGTGCCAGCACCTTAGGCGGGACCAGGACCGGGGAGCTGTTTTTT.